A single sample is the source of the 20 T cell receptor beta chains below, sequenced in a study of human T cells and chemical hapten exposure. Time point in this sample: pre-sensitization, week 0. As to treatment: therapeutic diphenylcyclopropenone sensitization with weekly scalp DPC. MiXCR was run by TCRdb on the RACE reads, yielding one entry per CDR3 protein. Of roughly 100,000 distinct CDR3 sequences in the sample, more than 10% were seen once. This sample comprised whole blood, obtained in connection with sensitization to the hapten diphenylcyclopropenone (DPC). The origin of the receptors is a woman between 50 and 59 years old with alopecia areata. Some clones in this sample may be carry-over from other donors' samples.

At least ten counts were recorded for this clonotype. The J gene is TRBJ2-1, the V gene TRBV27, with D maybe TRBD2 (6 bases). The length of the CDR3 is 14 residues. Germline V gene sequence: CDR1 MNHEY, CDR2 SMNVEV (reference sequence). With 6 bases removed from V and 7 bases from J, the gap between germline ends came to 16 bases. For the CDR3, the DNA is TGTGCCAGCAGAAGGTGGGAGGCGGAAAATGAGCAGTTCTTC. It is translated as CASRRWEAENEQFF.

This clonotype was recorded at least ten times. The chain employs TRBV14 and TRBJ2-6; no reliable D call. The germline V gene has CDR1 SGHDN and CDR2 FVKESK. This CDR3 comprises 16 residues. Between the trimmed V and J ends, which lost 3 bases and 2 bases, there was a span of 11 bases. The CDR3 DNA reads as TGTGCCAGCAGCCACGTTAGGGTGGCTGGGGCCAACGTCCTGACTTTC. Protein: CASSHVRVAGANVLTF.

The CDR3 reads CASSLWIPNTEAFF. The CDR3 nucleotides are TGTGCCAGCAGCTTGTGGATCCCGAACACTGAAGCTTTCTTT. The chain couples TRBV11-2 to TRBJ1-1; no definite D call. This CDR3 is 14 amino acids long. CDR1 and CDR2 from the germline V gene are SGHAT and FQNNGV. The V end lost 3 bases, the J end lost 1 base, and 9 bases lay between the germline ends.

In this sample, this clonotype turned up a few times. Here the CDR3 reads CASSSLNYEQYF. CDR3 nucleotide sequence: TGTGCCAGCAGTTCCCTAAACTACGAGCAGTACTTC. The chain is built from TRBV27 and TRBJ2-7; unclear D gene. The CDR3 totals 12 residues. The V gene lost 4 bases and the J gene lost 3 bases, with 7 bases spanning the gap. Germline V CDR1 and CDR2: MNHEY, SMNVEV (reference sequence).

The gene calls are TRBV4-2 and TRBJ2-5, with D tentatively TRBD1 or TRBD2 (5 bases each). The CDR3 consists of 15 residues. CDR1 and CDR2 from the germline V gene are LGHNA and YNFKEQ. Trimming took 0 bases from V and 3 from J, leaving 11 bases between them. Here the CDR3 DNA reads TGTGCCAGCAGCCAAGACAAAGGGACCAAAGAGACCCAGTACTTC. As protein: CASSQDKGTKETQYF.

Many counts were recorded for this clonotype. The CDR3 nucleotides read TGTGCCAGCAGCTGGAGGTCGGAGGGAGATACGCAGTATTTT. Protein product: CASSWRSEGDTQYF. This chain uses TRBV7-2 with TRBJ2-3; tentative D call: TRBD2 (6 bases). CDR1 SGHTA and CDR2 FQGNSA come from the germline V gene. V was pared by 4 bases and J by 5 bases, with 13 bases between. The CDR3 loop spans 14 amino acids.

This clonotype was counted a few times. The CDR3 protein is CASSFGTGNTEAFF. The CDR3 region has the DNA TGTGCCAGCAGTTTTGGGACAGGAAACACTGAAGCTTTCTTT. The chain has TRBV12-3 or TRBV12-4 and TRBJ1-1, with TRBD1 matching 8 bases. The trim removed 3 bases at V and 2 bases at J, leaving 2 bases unmatched. The CDR3 is 14 residues long.

This clonotype showed up just a few times. The V gene is TRBV7-2, the J gene TRBJ1-6, with D hard to call. The CDR3 extends over 16 amino acids. From germline, CDR1 is SGHTA and CDR2 FQGNSA. V lost 2 bases and J lost 9, with 17 bases in between. CDR3 sequence reads: CASSLRAAGFGSPLHF. The CDR3 DNA is TGTGCCAGCAGCTTAAGGGCCGCAGGCTTCGGTTCACCCCTCCACTTT.

This clonotype was detected many times. V is TRBV11-2 and J is TRBJ1-4, with TRBD1 as a possible D gene (5 bases). Trimming shortened V by 5 bases and J by 8 bases, and 18 bases separated the two germline ends. Per the germline V gene, CDR1 is SGHAT and CDR2 is FQNNGV. CDR3 size: 15 residues. CDR3 amino acids: CASSPLWGYGEKLFF. CDR3 in DNA: TGTGCCAGCAGCCCCCTTTGGGGGTATGGGGAAAAACTGTTTTTT.

The table lists this clonotype with a few counts. The chain is built from TRBV2 and TRBJ1-2; the match to TRBD1 covers 9 bases. V gave up 6 bases and J gave up 4 bases; unmatched junction bases: 6. Germline-derived CDR1 and CDR2 are SNHLY and FYNNEI. The CDR3 loop spans 14 amino acids. Here the CDR3 reads CASREQGASYGYTF. Written as DNA, the CDR3 is TGTGCCAGCAGAGAACAGGGGGCTAGCTATGGCTACACCTTC.

This clonotype was seen more than once but under ten times. At one end, the junction sequence differs from germline, possibly due to a read error. V is TRBV19 and J is TRBJ2-3; 7 bases match TRBD2. Germline V gene data show CDR1 as LNHDA and CDR2 as SQIVND (reference sequence). The CDR3 spans 14 residues. CDR3 in amino acids: CASTISPGGDTQYF. In nucleotides, the CDR3 is TGTGCCAGTACTATATCCCCGGGAGGAGATACGCAGTATTTT.

The gene calls are TRBV5-4 and TRBJ2-7; 7 nucleotides match TRBD1. V lost 0 bases and J lost 4; bases outside the gene matches: 13. Looked up from germline, CDR1 is SGHNT and CDR2 is YYREEE (reference sequence). This CDR3 has 17 amino acids. The CDR3 sequence is CASSLGQGSRSYYEQYF. CDR3 nucleotide sequence: TGTGCCAGCAGCTTGGGACAGGGATCCCGAAGCTATTACGAGCAGTACTTC.

This clonotype was counted at least ten times. Here the CDR3 DNA reads TGCGCCAGCAGCTTGTTGGTTGGAGACTCACCCCTCCACTTT. Protein sequence: CASSLLVGDSPLHF. This chain connects TRBV5-1 to TRBJ1-6; D uncertain. The CDR3 is made up of 14 amino acids. Per germline, CDR1 SGHRS and CDR2 YFSETQ. V was trimmed by 1 base and J by 10 bases, leaving 12 bases between them.

This clonotype came up many times. The chain employs TRBV12-3 or TRBV12-4 and TRBJ1-1; D gene unclear. V lost 2 bases, J lost 2 bases, and 6 bases lay in between. The CDR3 spans 13 residues. The CDR3 here is CASSLLVNTEAFF. The CDR3 DNA sequence: TGTGCCAGCAGTTTATTAGTTAACACTGAAGCTTTCTTT.

This clonotype came up many times. The chain couples TRBV18 to TRBJ2-7; D uncertain. Germline V CDR1 and CDR2: KGHSH, LQKENI. This CDR3 is built from 15 residues. Trimming pared 0 bases from V and 3 bases from J, leaving 12 bases between. The CDR3 sequence is CASSPPRNGVYEQYF. In DNA, the CDR3 is TGTGCCAGCTCACCACCCCGGAACGGAGTCTACGAGCAGTACTTC.

The V and J genes are TRBV12-3 or TRBV12-4 and TRBJ2-7; 12 bases match TRBD1. The trim removed 6 bases at V and 3 bases at J, leaving 9 bases unmatched. CDR3 length equals 16 residues. CDR3 sequence (DNA): TGTGCCAGCAGCTCCGGGACAGGGGGCTATATCTACGAGCAGTACTTC. This translates into CASSSGTGGYIYEQYF.

This rearrangement joins TRBV2 to TRBJ2-3, with 7 bases fitting TRBD2. This CDR3 is 15 amino acids long. Trimming removed 9 bases from V and 5 bases from J; junction bases left unmatched: 14. Germline CDR1 and CDR2: SNHLY and FYNNEI. The CDR3 here is CARREGDSRGDTQYF. The CDR3 DNA reads TGTGCCAGGAGGGAGGGAGACTCAAGGGGAGATACGCAGTATTTT. Together with reference TRBV2 and TRBJ2-3, the CDR3 gives the full variable domain: EPEVTQTPSHQVTQMGQEVILRCVPISNHLYFYWYRQILGQKVEFLVSFYNNEISEKSEIFDDQFSVERPDGSNFTLKIRSTKLEDSAMYFCARREGDSRGDTQYFGPGTRLTVL.

This clonotype occurred many times. This chain joins TRBV5-1 and TRBJ2-5, with D possibly being TRBD1 (6 bases). Germline values: CDR1 SGHRS, CDR2 YFSETQ. The germline V and J ends were trimmed by 4 bases and 0 bases, with 13 bases remaining between them. CDR3 length equals 15 residues. The CDR3 DNA is TGCGCCAGCAGCAAGACAGGCATTAACCAAGAGACCCAGTACTTC. Residues: CASSKTGINQETQYF.

This chain joins TRBV7-2 and TRBJ2-5; 8 bases map to TRBD2. CDR1 and CDR2 from the germline V gene are SGHTA and FQGNSA. Trimming took 1 base from V and 1 from J; bases not matched to a gene: 5. The CDR3 runs to 16 residues. The CDR3 nucleotides read TGTGCCAGCAGCTTAGGAGGTAGCGGGGCCCAAGAGACCCAGTACTTC. Protein product: CASSLGGSGAQETQYF.

This clonotype was picked up a small number of times. The chain is built from TRBV7-2 and TRBJ1-1; 7 nucleotides match TRBD1. From germline, CDR1 is SGHTA and CDR2 FQGNSA. CDR3 length equals 15 residues. J was trimmed by 5 bases and V by 5 bases; bases with no gene match: 11. For the CDR3, the DNA is TGTGCCAGCAGCCTTTTTGACAGGGAGGGGACTGAAGCTTTCTTT. As protein: CASSLFDREGTEAFF.